This T cell receptor beta chain was profiled in a study of CXCR3-negative and CXCR3-positive naive CD8 T cells. With UMI labels, 5' RACE was used to prepare the TRB cDNA libraries. TCRdb re-called the 5' RACE reads and catalogs CDR3 proteins one per entry, DNA excluded. The sample shows under 85,000 distinct CDR3 sequences, and around 1.4% sits with its ten largest clones. Concerning this clonotype itself: Its matching antigen is unknown.

General study results and limits: Cryopreservation partially lowered CXCR3 expression, so most assays used fresh PBMCs.

The source is a human donor in good health. Some clones in this sample may be carry-over from other donors' samples. The material sequenced was naive CXCR3- CD8+ T cells from blood. Subset noted: CD45RO-CCR7+CD27+CD95- naive CD8+ T cells lacking CXCR3 (TNR3-).

CDR3: CASSPPTGGAEAFF. V usage is TRBV7-8 and J usage is TRBJ1-1; TCRdb lists TRBD1, though no DNA is available to test this call. CDR3 size: 14 residues. Germline V gives CDR1 SGHVS, CDR2 FQNEAQ.